This entry is about one TCR beta chain. Its specificity is unknown. This sample stems from a study of PD-1 blockade in classical Hodgkin lymphoma. The germline V gene encodes CDR1 LNHDA and CDR2 SQIVND (reference sequence). Trimming cost V 6 bases and J 4 bases, with 7 bases left between them. CDR3 length: 12 amino acids. Study-level points and caveats: Unlike CD8+ TCR diversity, which did not rise significantly by C4D1, CD4+ TCR diversity did. Those patients who began receiving nivolumab less than 1 year after ASCT had lower diversity, and they were excluded. Healthy donors reportedly exceeded newly diagnosed patients in baseline TCR diversity.

The protocol was immunoSEQ multiplex PCR, while the TCRdb copy is restricted to in-frame clones and leaves out a portion. The sample records about 13,000 clones, roughly 75% being singletons. Relapse after autologous stem cell transplantation occurred in every patient, and brentuximab vedotin exposure varied. Complete response, partial response or progressive disease constituted the best response categories observed. The receptor's source is a human donor with classical Hodgkin lymphoma. The chain employs TRBV19 and TRBJ1-3; D might be TRBD1 (6 bases). Here the sequenced sample was peripheral blood mononuclear cells (PBMCs), taken at baseline. This CDR3 reads CASRGAGNTIYF. The DNA for the CDR3 is TGTGCCAGTAGGGGGGCAGGAAACACCATATATTTT.